This T cell receptor (beta chain) was retrieved from a study of cytomegalovirus exposure and HLA in healthy donors. V shed 4 bases and J 6 bases; nucleotides not matched to a gene: 16. The CDR3 has 17 amino acids. The germline V gene encodes CDR1 LNHDA and CDR2 SQIVND (reference sequence). The PCR contained 60 Vbeta and 13 Jbeta primers. The protocol was immunoSEQ multiplex PCR, while the TCRdb copy is restricted to in-frame clones and leaves out a portion. The table lists roughly 100,000 clones. Sequenced material: PBMCs. The gene calls are TRBV19 and TRBJ2-3; TRBD1 matches 7 bases. The TCR sequence derives from a man in his forties or fifties in good health and CMV-seronegative. The CDR3 DNA reads as TGTGCCAGTAGTAGGGGTTGGACAGGACATCAGGAGGATACGCAGTATTTT. Encoded protein: CASSRGWTGHQEDTQYF.